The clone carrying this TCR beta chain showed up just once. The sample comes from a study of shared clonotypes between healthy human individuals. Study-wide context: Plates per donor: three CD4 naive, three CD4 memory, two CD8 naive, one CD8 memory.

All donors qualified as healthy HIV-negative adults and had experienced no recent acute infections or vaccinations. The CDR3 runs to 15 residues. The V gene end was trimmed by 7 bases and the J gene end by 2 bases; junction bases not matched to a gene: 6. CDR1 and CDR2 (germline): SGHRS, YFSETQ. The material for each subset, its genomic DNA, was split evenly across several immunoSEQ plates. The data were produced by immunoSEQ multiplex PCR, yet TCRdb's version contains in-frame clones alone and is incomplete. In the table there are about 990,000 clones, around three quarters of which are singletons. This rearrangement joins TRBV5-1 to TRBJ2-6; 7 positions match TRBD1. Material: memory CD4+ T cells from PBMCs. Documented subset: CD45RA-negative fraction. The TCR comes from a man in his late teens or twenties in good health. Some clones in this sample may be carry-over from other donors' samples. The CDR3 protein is CASFEGAAGANVLTF. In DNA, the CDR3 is TGCGCCAGCTTTGAGGGGGCAGCTGGGGCCAACGTCCTGACTTTC.